This paragraph covers one TCR beta chain sequence. Trimming took 6 bases from V and 7 from J; bases not matched to a gene: 5. CDR1 and CDR2 from the germline V gene are WSHSY and SAAADI. This CDR3 comprises 13 residues. The sample originates from a study of blood T cell repertoires in COVID-19. Across the whole study: Sites across the United States, Italy and Spain contributed samples from acute and convalescent COVID-19. T cells, B-cell-depleted T cells, or PBMCs supplied cDNA or gDNA.

In the source study's methods: By means of reference gene primer amplification, nucleated cell counts were estimated. Repertoires were generated with immunoSEQ multiplex PCR, while TCRdb's copy carries only in-frame clones and drops some. V, J and clone size were drawn from that table, and D and trimming were deduced from the DNA. Counted here are about 200,000 clones, more than 70% occurring once; the ten biggest clones make up around 6.6%. The chain joins TRBV10-2 to TRBJ1-5, with 8 positions matching TRBD1. This TCR was recovered from a woman in her thirties or forties who had recovered from COVID-19. The sequencing input was peripheral blood. CDR3 sequence reads: CASSLGQGQPQHF. CDR3 nucleotides: TGCGCCAGCAGCCTTGGACAGGGCCAGCCCCAGCATTTT.